Below are 17 T cell receptor beta chains sequenced from a single sample in a study of T cells in Graves' hyperthyroidism and ophthalmopathy. TCR beta CDR3 region amplification was performed from RNA transcripts. During a first-round RT-PCR of the TCR CDR3, the HTBI primer set was used. TCRdb reprocessed the multiplex PCR reads via MiXCR and lists one record per CDR3 protein. The sample records around 600,000 distinct CDR3 sequences, over 40% being singletons. The sequencing sample was made of peripheral blood or thyroid tissue (not recorded which). Receptors were obtained from an adult man with Graves' disease, either hyperthyroidism or ophthalmopathy (not recorded which).

This rearrangement joins TRBV19 to TRBJ1-5; no clear D. V shed 2 bases and J shed 0 bases, with 8 bases lying between them. Germline V lookup: CDR1 LNHDA, CDR2 SQIVND (reference sequence). CDR3 length equals 15 residues. The chain's CDR3 is CASSIRQNSNQPQHF. CDR3 sequence (DNA): TGTGCCAGTAGTATACGACAAAATAGCAATCAGCCCCAGCATTTT.

The chain combines TRBV12-3 or TRBV12-4 with TRBJ1-2, with TRBD1 identical over 10 bases. V lost 5 bases to trimming and J lost 6 bases; unmatched junction nucleotides: 9. The CDR3 length is 15 residues. This chain's CDR3 is CASSGGTGVGHGYTF. Written as DNA, the CDR3 is TGTGCCAGCAGTGGCGGGACAGGGGTAGGACATGGCTACACCTTC.

The sample holds many counts of this clonotype. The rearrangement joins TRBV29-1 to TRBJ2-5; TRBD1 might be the D (5 bases). Trimming removed 6 bases from V and 1 base from J, with 12 bases in between. The length of the CDR3 is 13 residues. CDR1 SQVTM and CDR2 ANQGSEA come from the germline V gene. The CDR3 DNA sequence: TGCAGCGTCCGAAGGACAAGCCAAGAGACCCAGTACTTC. Translated, it gives CSVRRTSQETQYF.

The rearrangement joins TRBV27 to TRBJ1-5, with D possibly TRBD1 on 5 matching bases. CDR3 size: 17 residues. CDR1 is MNHEY and CDR2 is SMNVEV in the germline V gene (reference sequence). The germline V and J ends were trimmed by 1 base and 2 bases, with 15 bases remaining between them. CDR3 DNA sequence: TGTGCCAGCAGTTTATATCCGCAGGGACCAGGCAATCAGCCCCAGCATTTT. Translated: CASSLYPQGPGNQPQHF.

The rearrangement uses TRBV15 and TRBJ1-2, with D uncertain. V was pared by 4 bases and J by 5 bases, with 5 bases between. CDR3 length: 11 residues. Germline CDR1 reads LNHNV; CDR2 reads YYDKDF (reference sequence). CDR3 region: CATSIGYGYTF. CDR3 coding DNA: TGTGCCACCAGCATCGGGTATGGCTACACCTTC.

This clonotype was observed many times. The junction differs from germline at one of its ends, possibly a read error. This rearrangement joins TRBV7-9 to TRBJ1-1; the D is unclear. Per the germline V gene, CDR1 is SEHNR and CDR2 is FQNEAQ (reference sequence). There are 11 residues in the CDR3. CDR3 residues: CASSLVNVQSF. As DNA, the CDR3 is TGTGCCAGCAGCTTAGTTAATGTGCAGAGCTTT. Variable domain in full (rest from reference TRBV7-9 and TRBJ1-1): DTGVSQNPRHKITKRGQNVTFRCDPISEHNRLYWYRQTLGQGPEFLTYFQNEAQLEKSRLLSDRFSAERPKGSFSTLEIQRTEQGDSAMYLCASSLVNVQSFGQGTRLTVV.

The V gene is TRBV25-1, the J gene TRBJ1-6, with 7 nucleotides matching TRBD1. Germline V lookup: CDR1 MGHDK, CDR2 SYGVNS. The junction had 6 bases not matched to a gene; V was cut back by 6 bases and J by 7 bases. The CDR3 length is 14 residues. This CDR3 is CASSQAGGNSPLHF. Here the CDR3 DNA reads TGTGCCAGCAGCCAAGCAGGGGGGAATTCACCCCTCCACTTT. Full variable domain (missing parts from reference TRBV25-1 and TRBJ1-6): EADIYQTPRYLVIGTGKKITLECSQTMGHDKMYWYQQDPGMELHLIHYSYGVNSTEKGDLSSESTVSRIRTEHFPLTLESARPSHTSQYLCASSQAGGNSPLHFGNGTRLTVT.

This clonotype was detected ten times or more. The chain combines TRBV2 with TRBJ1-6; possible D gene TRBD1, 6 bases. The CDR3 has 15 residues. Between the trimmed V and J ends, which lost 5 bases and 7 bases, there was a span of 15 bases. Per the germline V gene, CDR1 is SNHLY and CDR2 is FYNNEI. The CDR3 spells CASSISGGLNSPLHF. CDR3 DNA sequence: TGTGCCAGCAGTATCAGTGGGGGCTTGAATTCACCCCTCCACTTT.

This chain joins TRBV2 and TRBJ1-2; 7 bases are a match to TRBD1. Germline trimming cut 7 bases from V and 2 bases from J; bases unmatched to any gene: 7. CDR1 SNHLY and CDR2 FYNNEI come from the germline V gene. The CDR3 consists of 14 residues. The CDR3 DNA reads TGTGCCAGCATTGGCAGGGGGTTCAACTATGGCTACACCTTC. The encoded protein is CASIGRGFNYGYTF.

CDR3 protein: CASSQDSQETQYF. The CDR3 bases are TGTGCCAGCAGCCAAGACAGTCAAGAGACCCAGTACTTC. The J gene is TRBJ2-5, the V gene TRBV3-1, with D unresolved. Germline values: CDR1 LGHDT, CDR2 YNNKEL (reference sequence). The CDR3 is made up of 13 amino acids. V lost 0 bases and J lost 2, with 4 bases in between.

The V gene is TRBV11-2, the J gene TRBJ1-2, with D hard to call. V was clipped by 10 bases and J by 1 base, with 13 bases between them. This CDR3 has 13 amino acids. Germline values: CDR1 SGHAT, CDR2 FQNNGV. The CDR3 region is CATEKFINYGYTF. Here the CDR3 DNA reads TGTGCCACGGAAAAGTTTATTAACTATGGCTACACCTTC.

The rearrangement joins TRBV7-2 to TRBJ1-2; the match to TRBD1 covers 7 bases. This CDR3 spans 15 amino acids. Germline trimming cut 4 bases from V and 2 bases from J; bases unmatched to any gene: 7. Germline V gene sequence: CDR1 SGHTA, CDR2 FQGNSA. This CDR3 reads CASSWKAGGNYGYTF. CDR3 in DNA: TGTGCCAGCAGCTGGAAGGCAGGGGGGAACTATGGCTACACCTTC.

Ten or more counts support this clonotype. The chain links TRBV7-2 to TRBJ1-2; D gene unclear. The germline V and J ends were trimmed by 5 bases and 5 bases, with 9 bases remaining between them. Germline CDR1 and CDR2: SGHTA and FQGNSA. The CDR3 is made up of 12 amino acids. The CDR3 reads CASSEDGYGYTF. CDR3 in DNA: TGTGCCAGCAGCGAGGACGGTTATGGCTACACCTTC.

This clonotype was picked up many times. The rearrangement uses TRBV15 and TRBJ1-2; D gene ambiguous. V was clipped by 3 bases and J by 4 bases, with 12 bases between them. Germline CDR1 LNHNV, CDR2 YYDKDF (reference sequence). The CDR3 is 14 residues long. The CDR3 loop is CATSRGPGSYGYTF. DNA for the CDR3: TGTGCCACCAGCAGGGGCCCGGGGTCCTATGGCTACACCTTC.

The V and J genes are TRBV20-1 and TRBJ1-5, with a tentative D call TRBD1 (6 bases). This CDR3 has 15 amino acids. Trimming left V 0 bases short and J 1 base short, with 10 bases between. Germline CDR1 is DFQATT and CDR2 is SNEGSKA (reference sequence). The CDR3 sequence is CSARDSGASNQPQHF. In nucleotides, the CDR3 is TGCAGTGCTAGAGATTCAGGGGCCAGCAATCAGCCCCAGCATTTT.

This clonotype was counted ten times or more. The chain recombines TRBV29-1 with TRBJ2-5, with TRBD2 matching 8 bases. This CDR3 comprises 14 residues. Losses at the gene ends were 4 bases for V and 5 bases for J; bases not matched to a gene: 9. The germline V gene has CDR1 SQVTM and CDR2 ANQGSEA. CDR3 DNA sequence: TGCAGCGTTGGGCCGGGGGGGCGTCTTGAGACCCAGTACTTC. This codes for CSVGPGGRLETQYF.

This clonotype was observed a single time. CDR3 coding DNA: TGTGCCAGCAAAAAACAGGGCCTCTCTGGAAACACCATATATTTT. Translated, it gives CASKKQGLSGNTIYF. V gene TRBV6-5 combines with J gene TRBJ1-3; tentative D call: TRBD1 (6 bases). The length of the CDR3 is 15 residues. Germline V gene data show CDR1 as MNHEY and CDR2 as SVGAGI. V lost 7 bases to trimming and J lost 0 bases, with 13 bases between them.